Presented here are 18 T cell receptor beta chains from one specimen sequenced in a study of blood T cell repertoires in COVID-19. Clones were read by immunoSEQ multiplex PCR, and TCRdb kept only the in-frame ones, dropping some. Here the sample spans about 250,000 clones, roughly 90% being singletons. Specimen: peripheral blood. These receptors originate from a man younger than 40 with acute or convalescent COVID-19.

The chain employs TRBV19 and TRBJ1-5; 7 positions match TRBD1. CDR1 is LNHDA, CDR2 SQIVND, per germline (reference sequence). Trimming took 6 bases from V and 3 from J; bases not matched to a gene: 8. CDR3 size: 15 residues. CDR3 nucleotides: TGTGCCAGTAGCAGACAGGGAATGTTCAATCAGCCCCAGCATTTT. Translation: CASSRQGMFNQPQHF.

This clone appeared a single time. The chain employs TRBV2 and TRBJ2-3; 7 positions agree with TRBD1. With 6 bases clipped from V and 6 bases from J, the junction kept 15 bases outside the gene matches. Germline V lookup: CDR1 SNHLY, CDR2 FYNNEI. The CDR3 has 16 amino acids. The CDR3 sequence is CASRKWTGPESDTQYF. The CDR3 coding sequence is TGTGCCAGCAGAAAATGGACAGGTCCAGAGAGCGATACGCAGTATTTT.

This chain connects TRBV2 to TRBJ1-4, with 10 bases lining up with TRBD1. The CDR3 consists of 15 residues. Per the germline V gene, CDR1 is SNHLY and CDR2 is FYNNEI. The ends lost 3 bases at V and 3 bases at J; junction bases unmatched: 1. CDR3 loop: CASSEDRGANEKLFF. The CDR3 nucleotides read TGTGCCAGCAGTGAGGACAGGGGGGCTAATGAAAAACTGTTTTTT.

The chain is built from TRBV6-1 and TRBJ2-2, with 7 bases fitting TRBD2. CDR1 and CDR2 from the germline V gene are MNHNS and SASEGT. V gave up 2 bases and J gave up 6 bases; unmatched junction bases: 6. CDR3 length: 15 residues. For the CDR3, the DNA is TGTGCCAGCAGTGAACTCGGGGGGAATGCCGGGGAGCTGTTTTTT. It encodes CASSELGGNAGELFF.

This clone has just a few counts. The V call is TRBV28, the J call TRBJ1-6, with no clear D. Germline V gene lookup returns CDR1 MDHEN and CDR2 SYDVKM. The CDR3 loop spans 11 amino acids. Trimming took 3 bases from V and 9 from J, leaving 3 bases between them. In DNA, the CDR3 is TGTGCCAGCAGTTTGAGTTCACCCCTCCACTTT. It specifies CASSLSSPLHF.

The V gene is TRBV6-4, the J gene TRBJ2-2; 7 bases match TRBD1. There are 19 residues in the CDR3. Germline CDR1 reads MRHNA; CDR2 reads SNTAGT. V lost 0 bases, J lost 0 bases, and 10 bases stayed unmatched. CDR3 amino acids: CASSDSFKGGFANTGELFF. The CDR3 nucleotides are TGTGCCAGCAGTGACTCGTTTAAAGGGGGCTTCGCGAACACCGGGGAGCTGTTTTTT.

The rearrangement uses TRBV19 and TRBJ1-1; weak D call: TRBD1 (5 bases). CDR1 is LNHDA and CDR2 is SQIVND in the germline V gene (reference sequence). The V end was cut by 0 bases, the J end by 0 bases, with 14 bases between. This CDR3 has 17 amino acids. The CDR3 sequence is CASSIDGLGGVNTEAFF. In nucleotides, the CDR3 is TGTGCCAGTAGTATAGATGGACTGGGGGGGGTGAACACTGAAGCTTTCTTT.

The chain couples TRBV6-4 to TRBJ1-6, with D possibly matching TRBD1 (6 bases). The CDR3 has 13 amino acids. The germline CDR1 and CDR2 sequences are MRHNA and SNTAGT. The ends were cut back, 6 bases at V and 7 bases at J, with 10 bases in the middle. The CDR3 here is CASRGGNNSPLHF. The CDR3 coding sequence is TGTGCCAGCAGAGGGGGTAACAATTCACCCCTCCACTTT.

The chain couples TRBV13 to TRBJ2-1; 11 nucleotides agree with TRBD2. Losses at the gene ends were 4 bases for V and 1 base for J; bases not matched to a gene: 6. The CDR3 is 17 amino acids. The germline gives CDR1 PRHDT, CDR2 FYEKMQ (reference sequence). The CDR3 nucleotides are TGTGCCAGCAGCTGGAGACTAGCGGGGAGATCCTACAATGAGCAGTTCTTC. Translation: CASSWRLAGRSYNEQFF.

This rearrangement joins TRBV29-1 to TRBJ2-1; no clear D. CDR1 SQVTM and CDR2 ANQGSEA come from the germline V gene. V gave up 4 bases and J gave up 0 bases, with 10 bases separating them. The length of the CDR3 is 14 residues. CDR3 nucleotides: TGCAGCGTTGCCGCGGCAAGCTCCTACAATGAGCAGTTCTTC. It specifies CSVAAASSYNEQFF.

This clone was observed a single time. The CDR3 sequence: CASSVHQGDEQYF. DNA for the CDR3: TGTGCCAGCAGCGTACATCAAGGGGACGAGCAGTACTTC. V usage is TRBV9 and J usage is TRBJ2-7; a possible D gene is TRBD1 (5 bases). Between the trimmed V and J ends, which lost 1 base and 5 bases, there was a span of 10 bases. CDR1 and CDR2 from the germline V gene are SGDLS and YYNGEE. This CDR3 region has 13 residues.

This chain links TRBV6-5 with TRBJ2-1, with D possibly matching TRBD2 (5 bases). This CDR3 spans 10 amino acids. The germline gives CDR1 MNHEY, CDR2 SVGAGI. The CDR3 region has the DNA TGTCCCCCCTCGAGGGATGAGCAGTTCTTC. It specifies CPPSRDEQFF.

The V and J genes are TRBV6-5 and TRBJ1-4; D is unresolved. The V end was cut by 0 bases, the J end by 8 bases, with 10 bases between. Germline V gives CDR1 MNHEY, CDR2 SVGAGI. There are 14 residues in the CDR3. The CDR3 sequence: CASSYSRQTEKLFF. In DNA, the CDR3 is TGTGCCAGCAGTTACTCGAGGCAGACGGAAAAACTGTTTTTT.

The chain joins TRBV27 to TRBJ2-3; TRBD2 matches 10 bases. The CDR3 covers 19 residues. From germline, CDR1 is MNHEY and CDR2 SMNVEV (reference sequence). J was trimmed by 2 bases and V by 3 bases; bases with no gene match: 14. CDR3 bases: TGTGCCAGCAGTTTGAAGGGGCTAGCGGGAGCTTTATACACAGATACGCAGTATTTT. Protein product: CASSLKGLAGALYTDTQYF.

The chain is built from TRBV5-1 and TRBJ1-1, with 7 bases fitting TRBD1. CDR1 SGHRS and CDR2 YFSETQ come from the germline V gene. This CDR3 comprises 19 residues. V was pared by 4 bases and J by 1 base, with 19 bases of the junction left unmatched. The CDR3 DNA reads TGCGCCAGCAGCGGAGGGACAGTACAGATCCTGGCCGGGAACACTGAAGCTTTCTTT. This encodes CASSGGTVQILAGNTEAFF.

V and J are TRBV28 and TRBJ1-5; D is perhaps TRBD1 (5 bases). Looked up from germline, CDR1 is MDHEN and CDR2 is SYDVKM. This CDR3 is 15 amino acids long. V lost 8 bases and J lost 1, with 15 bases in between. The CDR3 spells CASSKGLRSNQPQHF. The DNA for the CDR3 is TGTGCCAGCTCTAAGGGGTTGAGGAGCAATCAGCCCCAGCATTTT. Combining the CDR3 with reference TRBV28 and TRBJ1-5 gives the whole variable domain DVKVTQSSRYLVKRTGEKVFLECVQDMDHENMFWYRQDPGLGLRLIYFSYDVKMKEKGDIPEGYSVSREKKERFSLILESASTNQTSMYLCASSKGLRSNQPQHFGDGTRLSIL.

The chain employs TRBV6-5 and TRBJ1-3, with D unclear. This CDR3 spans 14 amino acids. V was shortened by 6 bases and J by 0 bases, with 9 bases between the two germline ends. Germline assignment: CDR1 MNHEY and CDR2 SVGAGI. The CDR3 protein is CASSPRHSGNTIYF. The CDR3 DNA sequence: TGTGCCAGCAGCCCACGACACTCTGGAAACACCATATATTTT.

The chain links TRBV11-3 to TRBJ2-1, with 8 bases matching TRBD2. The trim removed 5 bases at V and 4 bases at J, leaving 7 bases unmatched. The length of the CDR3 is 15 residues. Germline V lookup: CDR1 SGHNT, CDR2 YENEEA. CDR3 sequence (DNA): TGTGCCAGCAGCCCAGGGGCGGGGGGATACAATGAGCAGTTCTTC. This translates into CASSPGAGGYNEQFF.